The 11 T cell receptor beta chains listed next were all sequenced from one sample in a study of human T cells and chemical hapten exposure. Noted time point: patch test 1, 2 weeks after DPC sensitization. The treatment denotes: therapeutic diphenylcyclopropenone sensitization with weekly scalp DPC. A single record per CDR3 protein comes from TCRdb applying MiXCR to the RACE reads. The sample has 300,000 to 450,000 distinct CDR3 sequences, approximately 4.4% seen once. The material was whole blood, obtained in connection with sensitization to the hapten diphenylcyclopropenone (DPC). The receptors shown here come from a woman between 45 and 60 years old with alopecia areata. Some clones in this sample may be carry-over from other donors' samples.

This clonotype was counted ten times or more. The chain recombines TRBV24-1 with TRBJ1-1, with no clear D. The V and J ends lost 9 bases and 8 bases respectively, with 21 bases between them. CDR3 length: 14 residues. Germline V gene lookup returns CDR1 KGHDR and CDR2 SFDVKD. CDR3 sequence (DNA): TGTGCCACCCTGAGAGAGACCGTAAGAGGGGAAGCTTTCTTT. Protein product: CATLRETVRGEAFF.

This rearrangement joins TRBV30 to TRBJ2-3; 10 positions agree with TRBD2. The junction had 11 bases not matched to a gene; V was cut back by 8 bases and J by 3 bases. The CDR3 contains 15 residues. Germline V gene data show CDR1 as GTSNPN and CDR2 as SVGIG (reference sequence). CDR3 sequence reads: CARDAASGRTDTQYF. The CDR3 DNA is TGTGCCCGCGATGCGGCTAGCGGGAGAACAGATACGCAGTATTTT. Variable domain in full (rest from reference TRBV30 and TRBJ2-3): SQTIHQWPATLVQPVGSPLSLECTVEGTSNPNLYWYRQAAGRGLQLLFYSVGIGQISSEVPQNLSASRPQDRQFILSSKKLLLSDSGFYLCARDAASGRTDTQYFGPGTRLTVL.

Ten or more counts support this clonotype. V gene TRBV29-1 combines with J gene TRBJ2-7; D is uncertain. CDR3 length: 15 amino acids. Germline V lookup: CDR1 SQVTM, CDR2 ANQGSEA. V was clipped by 4 bases and J by 0 bases, with 16 bases between them. The CDR3 DNA is TGCAGCGTTGCAGCGCCGACTGCCCCCTCCTACGAGCAGTACTTC. As protein: CSVAAPTAPSYEQYF.

This clonotype was seen repeatedly, ten times or more. This chain connects TRBV10-3 to TRBJ2-1, with no clear D. This CDR3 comprises 11 residues. The V gene's germline CDR1 is ENHRY and CDR2 SYGVKD. The V end was cut by 2 bases, the J end by 5 bases, with 1 base between. In nucleotides, the CDR3 is TGTGCCATCAGTGAGGACAATGAGCAGTTCTTC. Its protein product is CAISEDNEQFF.

This clonotype appeared many times. This chain connects TRBV29-1 to TRBJ2-3; no clear D. The CDR3 runs 15 residues. With 3 bases removed from V and 0 bases from J, the gap between germline ends came to 13 bases. The germline V gene has CDR1 SQVTM and CDR2 ANQGSEA. CDR3 amino acids: CSVDNDATSTDTQYF. CDR3 nucleotides: TGCAGCGTTGATAACGACGCAACTAGCACAGATACGCAGTATTTT.

The chain carries TRBV29-1 and TRBJ1-2, with D unclear. CDR1 is SQVTM, CDR2 ANQGSEA, per germline. Trimming took 3 bases from V and 2 from J, leaving 13 bases between them. This CDR3 has 14 residues. The CDR3 coding sequence is TGCAGCGTTGATGCCGGGGAGGAGAACTATGGCTACACCTTC. As protein: CSVDAGEENYGYTF.

V is TRBV5-4 and J is TRBJ2-3; D uncertain. Germline assignment: CDR1 SGHNT and CDR2 YYREEE (reference sequence). CDR3 length: 15 amino acids. Between the trimmed V and J ends, which lost 0 bases and 0 bases, there was a span of 8 bases. The CDR3 bases are TGTGCCAGCAGCTTGGCCGTAGCTAGCACAGATACGCAGTATTTT. Residues: CASSLAVASTDTQYF. The whole variable domain, filled in from reference TRBV5-4 and TRBJ2-3, reads ETGVTQSPTHLIKTRGQQVTLRCSSQSGHNTVSWYQQALGQGPQFIFQYYREEENGRGNFPPRFSGLQFPNYSSELNVNALELDDSALYLCASSLAVASTDTQYFGPGTRLTVL.

The chain combines TRBV5-1 with TRBJ1-1; D unresolved. The CDR3 has 14 amino acids. The germline V gene encodes CDR1 SGHRS and CDR2 YFSETQ. Trimming left V 3 bases short and J 4 bases short, with 13 bases between. The CDR3 DNA sequence: TGCGCCAGCAGCTATGCCCCGGGAAGCACTGAAGCTTTCTTT. Its protein product is CASSYAPGSTEAFF. Drawing the rest from reference TRBV5-1 and TRBJ1-1, the complete variable domain is KAGVTQTPRYLIKTRGQQVTLSCSPISGHRSVSWYQQTPGQGLQFLFEYFSETQRNKGNFPGRFSGRQFSNSRSEMNVSTLELGDSALYLCASSYAPGSTEAFFGQGTRLTVV.

The V gene is TRBV25-1, the J gene TRBJ1-3; TRBD1 might be the D (6 bases). CDR1 and CDR2 (germline): MGHDK, SYGVNS. Trimming shortened V by 1 base and J by 3 bases, and 10 bases separated the two germline ends. The CDR3 runs to 15 residues. The CDR3 DNA sequence: TGTGCCAGCAGTGAATCAGGGGCATATGGAAACACCATATATTTT. Encoded protein: CASSESGAYGNTIYF.

This clonotype showed up just a few times. This chain joins TRBV6-5 and TRBJ2-1; D assignment may be TRBD1 or TRBD2 (5 bases each). The germline CDR1 and CDR2 sequences are MNHEY and SVGAGI. Trimming pared 0 bases from V and 6 bases from J, leaving 15 bases between. The CDR3 runs to 16 residues. This chain's CDR3 is CASSYSLGPPPNEQFF. The CDR3 bases are TGTGCCAGCAGTTACTCCCTGGGACCTCCGCCCAATGAGCAGTTCTTC.

V usage is TRBV20-1 and J usage is TRBJ2-7; either TRBD1 or TRBD2 may supply D (5 bases each). The V gene's germline CDR1 is DFQATT and CDR2 SNEGSKA (reference sequence). CDR3 length: 14 residues. Trimming pared 5 bases from V and 4 bases from J, leaving 18 bases between. CDR3 DNA: TGCAGTGCTCACTACCGGGACCTTCGGTACGAGCAGTACTTC. It translates to CSAHYRDLRYEQYF.